This T cell receptor beta chain is drawn from a study of cytomegalovirus exposure and HLA in healthy donors. V lost 2 bases, J lost 5 bases, and 6 bases stayed unmatched. CDR1 SGHRS and CDR2 YFSETQ come from the germline V gene. The CDR3 runs to 14 residues. Study-level findings and limits: Reportedly, a later analysis found an Asian-associated ancestry cluster had fewer N-insertions than the approximately 600-donor mean.

The study ran its PCR with 60 Vbeta and 13 Jbeta primers. The assay was immunoSEQ multiplex PCR, and TCRdb's table has in-frame clones only and misses some. This table holds fewer than 200,000 clones, approximately 71% found once. This clone was counted only a few times. The target antigen is unknown. Specimen: PBMCs. The chain couples TRBV5-1 to TRBJ2-5; the match to TRBD1 covers 7 bases. This receptor was obtained from a girl between 10 and 17 years old in good health and CMV-seronegative. The chain's CDR3 is CASSFGQAKETQYF. The CDR3 bases are TGCGCCAGCAGCTTTGGACAGGCTAAGGAGACCCAGTACTTC. The entire variable domain, with the rest obtained from reference TRBV5-1 and TRBJ2-5, is as follows: KAGVTQTPRYLIKTRGQQVTLSCSPISGHRSVSWYQQTPGQGLQFLFEYFSETQRNKGNFPGRFSGRQFSNSRSEMNVSTLELGDSALYLCASSFGQAKETQYFGPGTRLLVL.